The text below deals with one T cell receptor (beta chain). Antigen: not known. The data belong to a study of identical twins. Study-level results: When twins shared out-of-frame alpha sequences, those sequences had excess low generation probability. In zero-insertion analyses, partial confounding could arise from invariant MAIT and iNKT cells. Insertion counts were lower in abundant cord blood beta clonotypes, a trend that memory repertoires did not show.

The CDR3 is 14 amino acids. Looked up from germline, CDR1 is SNHLY and CDR2 is FYNNEI. V was clipped by 6 bases and J by 13 bases, with 21 bases between them. Each cDNA held unique molecular identifiers, and template switching gave it a universal primer site. MiXCR was run by TCRdb on the 5' RACE reads, yielding one entry per CDR3 protein. The sample lists about 210,000 distinct CDR3 sequences; around 9.6% were seen once. This receptor was taken from a woman aged 18-29 years in good health. The rearrangement links TRBV2 to TRBJ1-4; tentative D call: TRBD1 (5 bases). Sequenced material: memory (CD45RO+) T cells sorted from blood. This CDR3 is CASSAGTPLTRLFF. CDR3 bases: TGTGCCAGCAGCGCCGGGACCCCTCTAACCAGACTGTTTTTT.